One sample yielded the 20 T cell receptor beta chains listed below, sequenced in a study of shared clonotypes between healthy human individuals. The naive CD8 fraction comprised CD45RO-negative cells positively selected for CCR7 and excluded terminally differentiated effector memory CD45RA+ cells. Profiled with immunoSEQ multiplex PCR; TCRdb holds only in-frame clones, not every one. The sample lists millions of clones, approximately 94% seen once, with 1% to 1.3% in the top ten. Sequencing was performed on naive CD8+ T cells sorted from blood. The receptors were sampled from a man aged 18 to 29 in good health.

This clone was recorded only once. The genes are TRBV7-9 and TRBJ2-3; TRBD2 agrees at 8 bases. The J segment lost 6 bases and the V segment lost 4 bases, leaving 12 bases of the junction unmatched. Germline V gene lookup returns CDR1 SEHNR and CDR2 FQNEAQ (reference sequence). The CDR3 length is 16 residues. The CDR3: CASSSSSQRERDTQYF. In DNA, the CDR3 is TGTGCCAGCAGCTCCTCCTCCCAGCGGGAGAGGGATACGCAGTATTTT.

The V call is TRBV30, the J call TRBJ2-1; D gene unclear. V was shortened by 1 base and J by 5 bases, with 12 bases between the two germline ends. Per the germline V gene, CDR1 is GTSNPN and CDR2 is SVGIG (reference sequence). The CDR3 extends over 14 amino acids. Here the CDR3 DNA reads TGTGCCTGGAGTGGGACGTACTACAACAATGAGCAGTTCTTC. Its translation: CAWSGTYYNNEQFF.

The chain links TRBV7-8 to TRBJ1-2, with 11 positions matching TRBD1. In germline, CDR1 is SGHVS, CDR2 FQNEAQ. The CDR3 has 17 residues. V shed 0 bases and J 6 bases; nucleotides not matched to a gene: 9. The CDR3 loop reads CASSLALGQGAKNGYTF. CDR3 bases: TGTGCCAGCAGCTTAGCGCTTGGACAGGGGGCGAAAAATGGCTACACCTTC.

The chain employs TRBV7-9 and TRBJ2-5, with TRBD2 matching 9 bases. The germline CDR1 and CDR2 sequences are SEHNR and FQNEAQ (reference sequence). The V gene end was trimmed by 2 bases and the J gene end by 5 bases; junction bases not matched to a gene: 6. The CDR3 covers 15 residues. The CDR3 DNA is TGTGCCAGCAGCTTACCGCGGGAGGGCCGTGAGACCCAGTACTTC. It is translated as CASSLPREGRETQYF.

CDR3 residues: CASSIDPYSYEQYF. The CDR3, as DNA: TGTGCCAGTAGTATAGATCCGTACTCCTACGAGCAGTACTTC. The chain employs TRBV19 and TRBJ2-7, with unresolved D. This CDR3 is 14 amino acids long. Trimming cost V 0 bases and J 0 bases, with 6 bases left between them. Per germline, CDR1 LNHDA and CDR2 SQIVND (reference sequence).

The chain combines TRBV5-5 with TRBJ2-5, with 9 bases aligning to TRBD1. Germline assignment: CDR1 SGHKS and CDR2 YYEKEE (reference sequence). V was pared by 4 bases and J by 4 bases, with 5 bases of the junction left unmatched. CDR3 size: 14 residues. In DNA, the CDR3 is TGTGCCAGCAGCGGGGGACAGGGTCTAGAGACCCAGTACTTC. Residues: CASSGGQGLETQYF.

To note about this clone: This CDR3 is also generated by other DNA sequences in the sample. V gene TRBV13 combines with J gene TRBJ2-7; the D gene is possibly TRBD1 (5 bases). CDR1 is PRHDT and CDR2 is FYEKMQ in the germline V gene (reference sequence). Trimming stripped 1 base from V and 1 base from J, with 8 bases between. CDR3 length equals 14 residues. The chain's CDR3 is CASSLVGQSYEQYF. CDR3 coding DNA: TGTGCCAGCAGCTTAGTAGGACAATCCTACGAGCAGTACTTC.

The CDR3 nucleotides read TGTGCCAGCAGCTCCGCAACTAGGGACAATGAGCAGTTCTTC. This gives the protein CASSSATRDNEQFF. The chain carries TRBV11-2 and TRBJ2-1, with D possibly being TRBD2 (5 bases). V lost 4 bases and J lost 5, with 12 bases in between. The CDR3 covers 14 residues. Germline V gene data show CDR1 as SGHAT and CDR2 as FQNNGV.

On this clone itself: This same CDR3 is encoded by further DNA sequences in the sample. The V and J genes are TRBV9 and TRBJ2-1; D is undetermined. The germline V gene encodes CDR1 SGDLS and CDR2 YYNGEE. This CDR3 region has 12 residues. Trimming shortened V by 0 bases and J by 4 bases, and 2 bases separated the two germline ends. The CDR3 region is CASSVDYNEQFF. The DNA of the CDR3 is TGTGCCAGCAGCGTAGATTACAATGAGCAGTTCTTC.

The chain combines TRBV30 with TRBJ1-1, with TRBD1 as a possible D gene (5 bases). CDR3 length equals 13 residues. Germline values: CDR1 GTSNPN, CDR2 SVGIG (reference sequence). Deletions cut 2 bases from V and 11 bases from J, with 18 bases between. CDR3 region: CAWSPYSAGWAFF. CDR3 sequence (DNA): TGTGCCTGGAGTCCTTATAGTGCAGGGTGGGCTTTCTTT.

The chain combines TRBV14 with TRBJ2-7; the match to TRBD1 covers 7 bases. Germline V lookup: CDR1 SGHDN, CDR2 FVKESK. This CDR3 is 15 amino acids long. Unmatched junction bases numbered 12, after V lost 3 bases and J lost 7 bases. The CDR3 protein is CASSQRDRALREQYF. CDR3 DNA: TGTGCCAGCAGCCAGAGAGACAGGGCCCTTAGAGAGCAGTACTTC.

This chain connects TRBV4-3 to TRBJ2-2; the D is unclear. Trimming left V 0 bases short and J 5 bases short, with 16 bases between. This CDR3 has 17 amino acids. Looked up from germline, CDR1 is LGHNA and CDR2 is YSLEER. CDR3 sequence (DNA): TGCGCCAGCAGCCAAGATAGGCTGGAATATGTTACCGGGGAGCTGTTTTTT. It yields the protein CASSQDRLEYVTGELFF.

This chain joins TRBV27 and TRBJ2-7, with 8 positions matching TRBD1. The V and J ends lost 6 bases and 1 base, in that order; junction bases with no gene match: 14. Germline V gene data show CDR1 as MNHEY and CDR2 as SMNVEV (reference sequence). The CDR3 loop spans 17 amino acids. The CDR3 region is CASSLRATGTGSYEQYF. For the CDR3, the DNA is TGTGCCAGCAGCCTTCGGGCGACCGGGACAGGTTCCTACGAGCAGTACTTC.

This chain uses TRBV4-1 with TRBJ1-5, with 7 nucleotides matching TRBD1. The length of the CDR3 is 14 residues. Germline lookup yields CDR1 MGHRA and CDR2 YSYEKL. V was pared by 5 bases and J by 7 bases, with 8 bases of the junction left unmatched. The chain's CDR3 is CASSYDRVVQPQHF. In DNA, the CDR3 is TGCGCCAGCAGCTACGACAGGGTCGTGCAGCCCCAGCATTTT.

V gene TRBV23-1 combines with J gene TRBJ2-1; 7 bases agree with TRBD2. TRBV23-1 is identified as an open reading frame with a role that is uncertain. The CDR3 spans 17 residues. V dropped 3 bases and J dropped 5; count of bases not matched to a gene: 13. CDR3 DNA sequence: TGCGCCAGCAGTCATACTAGCGAGAGGAACTCTGACAATGAGCAGTTCTTC. This codes for CASSHTSERNSDNEQFF.

As to this clone: Other DNA variants within this sample encode the same CDR3. The chain employs TRBV11-2 and TRBJ2-3; D perhaps matches TRBD2 (7 bases). Trimming removed 1 base at V and 2 bases at J, with 10 bases between. This CDR3 contains 15 residues. The germline V gene encodes CDR1 SGHAT and CDR2 FQNNGV. The CDR3 protein is CASSLGGGATDTQYF. Written as DNA, the CDR3 is TGTGCCAGCAGCTTAGGAGGGGGGGCCACAGATACGCAGTATTTT.

The chain combines TRBV5-1 with TRBJ1-6, with 8 bases lining up with TRBD1. Looked up from germline, CDR1 is SGHRS and CDR2 is YFSETQ. The V segment lost 2 bases and the J segment 1 base; nucleotides outside the gene matches: 5. The CDR3 spans 17 residues. CDR3 DNA: TGCGCCAGCAGCTTTGGACAGGGAGAATCCTATAATTCACCCCTCCACTTT. It specifies CASSFGQGESYNSPLHF.

Of note for this clone: This same CDR3 is encoded by further DNA sequences in the sample. The gene calls are TRBV30 and TRBJ1-5; D is unresolved. The CDR3 has 13 amino acids. V was cut by 5 bases and J by 3 bases, with 11 bases left in between. The germline V gene encodes CDR1 GTSNPN and CDR2 SVGIG (reference sequence). CDR3 bases: TGTGCCTGGTCAGGCGCGGACAATCAGCCCCAGCATTTT. This encodes CAWSGADNQPQHF.

The chain combines TRBV9 with TRBJ1-2; tentative D call: TRBD1 (6 bases). Trimming stripped 0 bases from V and 12 bases from J, with 15 bases between. This CDR3 contains 13 residues. Germline loops: CDR1 SGDLS, CDR2 YYNGEE. The CDR3 sequence: CASSVGARGSNTF. For the CDR3, the DNA is TGTGCCAGCAGCGTAGGGGCCAGGGGATCAAACACCTTC.

This clone occurred once. The V call is TRBV7-8, the J call TRBJ2-1, with D hard to call. The CDR3 totals 13 residues. Trimming left V 1 base short and J 2 bases short, with 3 bases between. CDR1 SGHVS and CDR2 FQNEAQ come from the germline V gene. CDR3 nucleotide sequence: TGTGCCAGCAGCTTAGTTCCCTACAATGAGCAGTTCTTC. It encodes CASSLVPYNEQFF.